This T cell receptor (beta chain) was recorded in a study of beta chain features in type 1 diabetes. Study-wide results and caveats: Patients with type 1 diabetes showed fewer VDJ junction insertions and more deletions. Shorter TCRB CDR3s, moderately but significantly so, marked every one of the four CD4+ subsets in Type 1 diabetes patients.

Sequenced material consisted of expressed TCRB transcripts (all of the isolated RNA was reverse transcribed). It was found that naive, central memory and regulatory T cell samples averaged about 3.4 million reads. Repertoires were generated with immunoSEQ multiplex PCR, while TCRdb's copy carries only in-frame clones and drops some. The profile covers over 120,000 clones, with 13% appearing a single time and approximately 1.3% taken by the ten largest. Comments on this clone: What it binds is not known.

Based on CD45RO/CCR7/CD25/CD127/CD95/CD27, CD4+ regulatory, stem cell-like memory, naive and central memory cells were sorted. Populations obtained by sorting all exceeded 95% purity. This CDR3 spans 11 amino acids. The ends were cut back, 3 bases at V and 9 bases at J, with 6 bases in the middle. The germline V gene has CDR1 SGHNT and CDR2 YENEEA. The sample taken for sequencing was central memory CD4+ T cells from blood. The gene calls are TRBV11-3 and TRBJ2-1, with a tentative D call TRBD1 (5 bases). This TCR was sampled from a young man with type 1 diabetes. The DNA of the CDR3 is TGTGCCAGCAGCTTCGACAGTGAGCAGTTCTTC. Its protein product is CASSFDSEQFF.